These 16 T cell receptor beta chains came from one sample sequenced in a study of OX40 agonist ivuxolimab in advanced cancers. The table came from immunoSEQ multiplex PCR; TCRdb's copy has only in-frame clones and leaves some out. The sample consists of tens of thousands of clones, approximately 85% of them appearing once. Sequenced material: CD4+ or CD8+ T cells sorted from blood, taken in a trial of the OX40 agonist ivuxolimab. Every receptor here comes from an adult with an advanced solid tumor such as melanoma, head and neck, liver or kidney cancer.

The rearrangement links TRBV6-5 to TRBJ2-7; 7 nucleotides line up with TRBD1. J was trimmed by 3 bases and V by 6 bases; bases with no gene match: 8. Germline V CDR1 and CDR2: MNHEY, SVGAGI. This CDR3 comprises 14 residues. The CDR3 loop is CASSHAGTVYEQYF. The DNA of the CDR3 is TGTGCCAGCAGCCACGCCGGGACAGTCTACGAGCAGTACTTC.

V gene TRBV19 combines with J gene TRBJ2-7; 9 nucleotides match TRBD1. Germline V lookup: CDR1 LNHDA, CDR2 SQIVND (reference sequence). V shed 6 bases and J 0 bases; nucleotides not matched to a gene: 3. There are 14 residues in the CDR3. The CDR3: CASRPGQGSYEQYF. The CDR3 coding sequence is TGTGCCAGTAGACCGGGACAGGGCTCCTACGAGCAGTACTTC. The full variable domain, completed using reference TRBV19 and TRBJ2-7, is DGGITQSPKYLFRKEGQNVTLSCEQNLNHDAMYWYRQDPGQGLRLIYYSQIVNDFQKGDIAEGYSVSREKKESFPLTVTSAQKNPTAFYLCASRPGQGSYEQYFGPGTRLTVT.

This chain joins TRBV9 and TRBJ2-3; no clear D gene. Germline V gene data show CDR1 as SGDLS and CDR2 as YYNGEE. The CDR3 has 13 amino acids. V lost 1 base and J 3 bases, leaving 6 bases between the germline ends. The CDR3 DNA sequence: TGTGCCAGCAGCGTAAGGATTACAGATACGCAGTATTTT. Translated: CASSVRITDTQYF.

The gene calls are TRBV25-1 and TRBJ2-3; 10 bases align to TRBD1. The J segment lost 0 bases and the V segment lost 4 bases, leaving 7 bases of the junction unmatched. This CDR3 is 17 amino acids long. The germline V gene has CDR1 MGHDK and CDR2 SYGVNS. CDR3: CASSGRQGAFSTDTQYF. The CDR3 bases are TGTGCCAGCAGTGGACGACAGGGGGCGTTTAGCACAGATACGCAGTATTTT. The whole variable domain, filled in from reference TRBV25-1 and TRBJ2-3, reads EADIYQTPRYLVIGTGKKITLECSQTMGHDKMYWYQQDPGMELHLIHYSYGVNSTEKGDLSSESTVSRIRTEHFPLTLESARPSHTSQYLCASSGRQGAFSTDTQYFGPGTRLTVL.

The V and J genes are TRBV28 and TRBJ2-5; possible D gene TRBD2, 6 bases. CDR1 is MDHEN, CDR2 SYDVKM, per germline. Trimming shortened V by 8 bases and J by 0 bases, and 16 bases separated the two germline ends. The CDR3 has 15 residues. CDR3 in amino acids: CASVLGGNYQETQYF. In nucleotides, the CDR3 is TGTGCCAGCGTGTTGGGGGGAAATTACCAAGAGACCCAGTACTTC.

The V and J genes are TRBV9 and TRBJ2-1; 7 positions match TRBD2. This CDR3 has 15 residues. The germline CDR1 and CDR2 sequences are SGDLS and YYNGEE. The V and J ends lost 1 base and 6 bases, in that order; junction bases with no gene match: 7. The CDR3, as DNA: TGTGCCAGCAGCGTACGGGGGGAGGGCCCCAATGAGCAGTTCTTC. Protein product: CASSVRGEGPNEQFF.

The chain employs TRBV18 and TRBJ2-7; 7 bases fit TRBD1. The CDR3 is 15 amino acids. J lost 2 bases, V lost 5 bases, and 9 bases had no gene match. Germline loops: CDR1 KGHSH, CDR2 LQKENI. The CDR3 spells CASSDRDSLTYEQYF. CDR3 coding DNA: TGTGCCAGCTCAGACCGGGACAGCCTCACCTACGAGCAGTACTTC.

The chain uses TRBV6-5 and TRBJ2-2; TRBD1 matches 7 bases. The ends lost 6 bases at V and 4 bases at J; junction bases unmatched: 5. The CDR3 consists of 14 residues. CDR1 MNHEY and CDR2 SVGAGI come from the germline V gene. This chain's CDR3 is CASSPQGSTGELFF. The CDR3 DNA sequence: TGTGCCAGCAGCCCACAGGGGTCCACCGGGGAGCTGTTTTTT.

The V and J genes are TRBV4-1 and TRBJ2-7; 7 positions agree with TRBD2. This CDR3 spans 14 amino acids. Trimming at V came to 0 bases and at J to 3 bases, leaving 2 bases not matched to a gene. Germline CDR1 is MGHRA and CDR2 is YSYEKL. The CDR3 here is CASSQDRDYYEQYF. CDR3 nucleotides: TGCGCCAGCAGCCAAGACCGGGACTACTACGAGCAGTACTTC.

V gene TRBV21-1 combines with J gene TRBJ2-3; the table gives TRBD2 as D, unverified against the DNA. TRBV21-1 is a pseudogene segment. This CDR3 region has 17 residues. The CDR3 protein is CTSSARLAGGPGDTQYF. DNA for the CDR3: TGTACCAGCAGCGCCCGACTAGCGGGAGGCCCCGGAGATACGCAGTATTTT.

This chain links TRBV11-2 with TRBJ2-2; possible D gene TRBD2, 5 bases. Germline lookup yields CDR1 SGHAT and CDR2 FQNNGV. This CDR3 is built from 13 residues. Trimming took off 5 bases at V and 4 bases at J, with 8 bases between the two ends. The CDR3 here is CASSARVTGELFF. CDR3 bases: TGTGCCAGCAGCGCGCGGGTCACCGGGGAGCTGTTTTTT.

The chain recombines TRBV29-1 with TRBJ2-1, with D possibly being TRBD1 or TRBD2 (6 bases each). The CDR3 runs 16 residues. V lost 1 base and J 4 bases, leaving 17 bases between the germline ends. CDR1 is SQVTM, CDR2 ANQGSEA, per germline. The CDR3 coding sequence is TGCAGCGTTGAAGGGCCAGGGGACTTATCTTACAATGAGCAGTTCTTC. It is translated as CSVEGPGDLSYNEQFF.

A few counts support this clone. The chain links TRBV11-1 to TRBJ1-5; unclear D gene. Germline lookup yields CDR1 SGHAT and CDR2 FQDESV (reference sequence). Deletions cut 5 bases from V and 2 bases from J, with 7 bases between. The CDR3 runs 13 residues. As DNA, the CDR3 is TGTGCCAGCAGCCAGTTTGGCAATCAGCCCCAGCATTTT. Protein product: CASSQFGNQPQHF.

The chain combines TRBV6-9 with TRBJ1-5, with no clear D. With 3 bases removed from V and 0 bases from J, the gap between germline ends came to 6 bases. In germline, CDR1 is MNHGY, CDR2 SVAAGI. The CDR3 spans 14 residues. CDR3 region: CASSYSGSNQPQHF. The CDR3 nucleotides are TGTGCCAGCAGTTACTCGGGTAGCAATCAGCCCCAGCATTTT.

V usage is TRBV4-1 and J usage is TRBJ2-7, with 7 bases fitting TRBD2. The CDR3 is 14 amino acids. V shed 1 base, J shed 0 bases, and the junction held 0 bases outside the gene matches. Germline assignment: CDR1 MGHRA and CDR2 YSYEKL. The CDR3 spells CASSQGLASYEQYF. The CDR3 region has the DNA TGCGCCAGCAGCCAAGGACTAGCCTCCTACGAGCAGTACTTC.

The genes are TRBV7-2 and TRBJ2-7, with D hard to call. CDR1 SGHTA and CDR2 FQGNSA come from the germline V gene. V shed 1 base and J shed 4 bases, with 14 bases lying between them. CDR3 size: 15 residues. This CDR3 reads CASSLGRPALYEQYF. Written as DNA, the CDR3 is TGTGCCAGCAGCTTAGGCAGACCCGCGCTTTACGAGCAGTACTTC. Together with reference TRBV7-2 and TRBJ2-7, the CDR3 gives the full variable domain: GAGVSQSPSNKVTEKGKDVELRCDPISGHTALYWYRQSLGQGLEFLIYFQGNSAPDKSGLPSDRFSAERTGGSVSTLTIQRTQQEDSAVYLCASSLGRPALYEQYFGPGTRLTVT.